This T cell receptor beta chain emerged from a study of Graves' ophthalmopathy and Graves' hyperthyroidism (dated by TCRdb to 2016 to 2018). About the study as a whole: Peripheral blood was collected at initial diagnosis, before any treatment. An independent validation cohort was composed of roughly 18 hyperthyroidism patients and around 16 patients who later progressed from hyperthyroidism to ophthalmopathy. The roughly 99 discovery patients were divided at random into training and test sets in a 7:3 ratio. A discovery set of 95 to 100 patients (43 ophthalmopathy, some 58 stable hyperthyroidism) was enrolled to explore V-J signatures distinguishing ophthalmopathy from hyperthyroidism. The study used signatures of the TCR beta repertoire to tell Graves' ophthalmopathy apart from Graves' hyperthyroidism and to predict which patients would progress to ophthalmopathy. Following sample collection, hyperthyroidism patients were given methimazole at a starting dose of 30 mg daily, and ophthalmopathy patients were given high-dose intravenous methylprednisolone. In about six hyperthyroidism patients, the T-cell repertoires found in thyroid tissue were compared with those found in blood. In total, approximately 130 blood samples were TCR-sequenced: some 43 ophthalmopathy, some 72 hyperthyroidism and roughly 17 hyperthyroidism-to-ophthalmopathy patients. Summary of the overall study and its limitations: In validation, the model predicted ophthalmopathy progression with about 71% sensitivity and approximately 75% specificity; some 13 predicted patients were CT-confirmed with GO in a median of about 6.2 months. Ophthalmopathy was separated from stable hyperthyroidism by the 13-signature model with 87.88% sensitivity and about 83% specificity in cross-validation and with 80%/75% in the test set. Sample size was not predetermined statistically, and investigators were not blinded to group allocation. Most expanded thyroid clonotypes with frequency above 0.001 were also detected in blood, suggesting blood repertoires may reflect the thyroid immune response.

Patients with ophthalmopathy had moderately to severely active disease, with a Clinical Activity Score of 3 or more, a NOSPECS grade of 4 or more, and a disease duration of less than 3 months. Anyone with other autoimmune diseases, uncontrolled infections, pregnancy or lactation was excluded from the study. Clinical symptoms, serum thyroxine, TRAb, thyroid ultrasound and orbital computed tomography were used for diagnosis. PBMCs were isolated from about 9.2 ml of fresh peripheral blood by Ficoll-Paque density gradient centrifugation. Total RNA was extracted with Trizol reagent and quality-checked on an Agilent 2100 Bioanalyzer. In its sample, this clonotype was seen many times. What this receptor recognizes is not known. One base away there is no much larger clone; base qualities are not given. For repertoire sequencing, the TCR beta CDR3 regions were amplified from RNA transcripts. The first round of RT-PCR was done with HTBI primers and the Qiagen OneStep RT-PCR kit, and was followed by a second round of multiplex PCR, then size selection and purification. Libraries were sequenced paired-end with 100 bp reads on an Illumina HiSeq2000. On the authors' methods: SOAPnuke was used to process the reads, removing any read that contained adapters or uncalled bases, had a mean Phred below 15, or lacked an exact match to the constant primer or identifier. COPE v1.2.5 was used to merge the high-quality paired reads. Clonotypes were defined as unique nucleotide sequences and were aligned to IMGT TRB V, D and J references using MiTCR v1.1. Analysis was restricted to V-J combinations with a frequency above 0.0001, which covered roughly 99% of repertoires. A TCR clonal expansion and chaos score per V-J combination was defined as the ratio of F50 clonal expansion to chaos observed in the TCRdist matrix. Welch's t-statistics and random forest were used to reduce features to approximately 13 V-J combinations, which were fed into a naive Bayes classifier. The Morisita-Horn index was used to measure how similar the thyroid and blood repertoires were. TCRdb reprocessed the public reads (quality trimming at Q25 with fastp, clone calling with MiXCR) and kept in-frame beta chains. Each CDR3 protein appears once, grouped with its most common genes and DNA. TCRdb assigned the V and J calls; the authors' analysis was not used. The sample yields 200,000 to 250,000 distinct CDR3 sequences; around a fifth were counted once. The top ten clonotypes cover more than 35% of the sample.

V loses 0 bases, J loses 3 bases, and the germline ends lie 17 bases apart. CDR1 MNHEY and CDR2 SVGAGI are derived from the germline V gene. The CDR3 covers 17 residues, taking in both the cysteine and the phenylalanine. Only CDR3 DNA remains: 51 bases, in frame from the first base. The sample taken for sequencing was peripheral blood. This clonotype originated in a woman between 45 and 60 years old with Graves' ophthalmopathy. Donor details come from another sample of the same person, matched by shared clones. Rearrangement joined TRBV6-5 to TRBJ2-5, with a tentative D gene TRBD1 over 6 matching bases. The CDR3 sequence is CASSYSRGRGREETQYF. The nucleotide sequence reads TGTGCCAGCAGTTACTCGAGAGGCAGGGGAAGGGAAGAGACCCAGTACTTC.